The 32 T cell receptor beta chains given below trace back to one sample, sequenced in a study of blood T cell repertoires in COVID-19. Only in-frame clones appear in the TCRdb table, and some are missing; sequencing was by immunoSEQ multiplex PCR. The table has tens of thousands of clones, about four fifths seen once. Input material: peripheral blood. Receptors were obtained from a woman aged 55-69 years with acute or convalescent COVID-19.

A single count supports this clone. CDR3 nucleotides: TGCGCCAGCAGCTTGGGGGGGCCCGGGGAGCTGTTTTTT. This encodes CASSLGGPGELFF. The V and J genes are TRBV5-1 and TRBJ2-2; tentative D call: TRBD1 (6 bases). The CDR3 runs 13 residues. V was shortened by 0 bases and J by 6 bases, with 6 bases between the two germline ends. In germline, CDR1 is SGHRS, CDR2 YFSETQ.

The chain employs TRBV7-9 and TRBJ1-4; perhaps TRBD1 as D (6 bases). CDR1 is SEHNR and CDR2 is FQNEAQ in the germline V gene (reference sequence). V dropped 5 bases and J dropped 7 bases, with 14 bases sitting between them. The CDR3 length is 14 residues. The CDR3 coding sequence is TGTGCCAGCAGCGATGGACAGCCCTTTGAAAAACTGTTTTTT. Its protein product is CASSDGQPFEKLFF.

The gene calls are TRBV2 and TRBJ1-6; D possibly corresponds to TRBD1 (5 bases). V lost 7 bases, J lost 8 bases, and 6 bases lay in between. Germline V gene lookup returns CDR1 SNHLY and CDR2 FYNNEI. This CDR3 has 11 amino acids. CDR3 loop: CASIGDSPLHF. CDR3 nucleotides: TGTGCCAGCATAGGGGATTCACCCCTCCACTTT.

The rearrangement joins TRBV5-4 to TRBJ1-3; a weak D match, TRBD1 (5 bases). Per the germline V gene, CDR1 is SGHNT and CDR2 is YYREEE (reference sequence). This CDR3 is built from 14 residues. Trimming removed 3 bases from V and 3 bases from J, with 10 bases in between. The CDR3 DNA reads TGTGCCAGCAGCTCCGGGGGGATTGGAAACACCATATATTTT. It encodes CASSSGGIGNTIYF.

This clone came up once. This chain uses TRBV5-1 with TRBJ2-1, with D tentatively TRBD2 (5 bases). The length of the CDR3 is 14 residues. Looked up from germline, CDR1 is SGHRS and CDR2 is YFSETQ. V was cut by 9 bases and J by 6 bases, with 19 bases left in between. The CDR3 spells CATRTATEGNEQFF. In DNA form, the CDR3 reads TGCGCCACCCGGACCGCCACCGAGGGCAATGAGCAGTTCTTC.

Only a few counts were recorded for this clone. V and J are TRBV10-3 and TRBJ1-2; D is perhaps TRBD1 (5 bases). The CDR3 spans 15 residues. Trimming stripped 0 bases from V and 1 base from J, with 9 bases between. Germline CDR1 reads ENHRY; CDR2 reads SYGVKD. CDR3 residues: CAISESGGVNYGYTF. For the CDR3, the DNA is TGTGCCATCAGTGAGTCCGGAGGGGTTAACTATGGCTACACCTTC.

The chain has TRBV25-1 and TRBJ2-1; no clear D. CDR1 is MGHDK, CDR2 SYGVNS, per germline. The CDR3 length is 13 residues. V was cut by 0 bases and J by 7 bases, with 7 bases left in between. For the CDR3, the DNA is TGTGCCAGCAGTGAATATACGAGGAATGAGCAGTTCTTC. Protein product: CASSEYTRNEQFF.

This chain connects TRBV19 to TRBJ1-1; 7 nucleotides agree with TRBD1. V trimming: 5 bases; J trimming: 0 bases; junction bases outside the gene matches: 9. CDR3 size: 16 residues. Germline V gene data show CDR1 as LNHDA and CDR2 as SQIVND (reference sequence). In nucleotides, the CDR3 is TGTGCCAGTAGTGAACCGCAGGGGGTAGTGAACACTGAAGCTTTCTTT. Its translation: CASSEPQGVVNTEAFF.

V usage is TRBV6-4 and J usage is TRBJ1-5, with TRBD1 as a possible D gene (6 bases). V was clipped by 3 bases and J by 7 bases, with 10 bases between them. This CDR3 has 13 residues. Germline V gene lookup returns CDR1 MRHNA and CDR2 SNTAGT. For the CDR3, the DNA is TGTGCCAGCAGTGAGGGGGCTGGCCAGCCCCAGCATTTT. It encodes CASSEGAGQPQHF.

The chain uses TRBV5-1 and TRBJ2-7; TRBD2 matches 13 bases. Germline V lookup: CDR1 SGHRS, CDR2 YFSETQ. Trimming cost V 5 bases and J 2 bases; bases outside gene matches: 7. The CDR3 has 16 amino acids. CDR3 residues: CASSSGLAGEPYEQYF. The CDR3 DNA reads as TGCGCCAGCAGTAGCGGACTAGCGGGGGAACCCTACGAGCAGTACTTC.

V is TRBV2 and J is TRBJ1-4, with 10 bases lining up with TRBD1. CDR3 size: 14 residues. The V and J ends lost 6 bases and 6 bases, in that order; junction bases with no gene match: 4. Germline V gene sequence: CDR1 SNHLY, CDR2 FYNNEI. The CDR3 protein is CASSPTGGHEKLFF. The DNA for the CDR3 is TGTGCCAGCAGCCCGACAGGGGGCCATGAAAAACTGTTTTTT.

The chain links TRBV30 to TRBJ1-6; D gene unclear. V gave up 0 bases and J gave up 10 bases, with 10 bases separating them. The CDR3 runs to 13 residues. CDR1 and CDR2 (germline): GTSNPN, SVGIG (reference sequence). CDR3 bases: TGTGCCTGGAGTGTACTGTCGGAGTCACCCCTCCACTTT. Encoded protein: CAWSVLSESPLHF.

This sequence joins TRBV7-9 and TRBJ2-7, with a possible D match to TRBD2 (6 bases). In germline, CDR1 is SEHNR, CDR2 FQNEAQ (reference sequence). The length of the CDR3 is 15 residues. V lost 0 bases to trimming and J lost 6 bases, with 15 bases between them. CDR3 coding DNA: TGTGCCAGCAGCTTAGCCGGGAGCAGGGCGTCCGAGCAGTACTTC. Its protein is CASSLAGSRASEQYF.

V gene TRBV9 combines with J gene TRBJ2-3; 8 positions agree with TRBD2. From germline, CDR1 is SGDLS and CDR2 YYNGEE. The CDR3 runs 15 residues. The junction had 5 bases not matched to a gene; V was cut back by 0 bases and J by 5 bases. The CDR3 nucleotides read TGTGCCAGCAGCGTAGGGCGGGGGGCAGGAGATACGCAGTATTTT. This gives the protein CASSVGRGAGDTQYF.

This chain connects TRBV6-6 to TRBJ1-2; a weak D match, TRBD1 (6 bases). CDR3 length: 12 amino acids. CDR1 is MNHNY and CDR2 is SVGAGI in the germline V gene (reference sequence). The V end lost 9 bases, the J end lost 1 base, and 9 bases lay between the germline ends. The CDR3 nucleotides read TGTGCCAGTCACAGGGTTAACTATGGCTACACCTTC. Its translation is CASHRVNYGYTF.

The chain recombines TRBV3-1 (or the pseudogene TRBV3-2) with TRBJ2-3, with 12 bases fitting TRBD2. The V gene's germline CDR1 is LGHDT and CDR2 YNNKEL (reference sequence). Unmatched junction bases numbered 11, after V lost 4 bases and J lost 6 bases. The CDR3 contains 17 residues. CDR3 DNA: TGTGCCAGCAGCCCCTTCCTAGCGGGGGGGCCGGGGGATACGCAGTATTTT. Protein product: CASSPFLAGGPGDTQYF.

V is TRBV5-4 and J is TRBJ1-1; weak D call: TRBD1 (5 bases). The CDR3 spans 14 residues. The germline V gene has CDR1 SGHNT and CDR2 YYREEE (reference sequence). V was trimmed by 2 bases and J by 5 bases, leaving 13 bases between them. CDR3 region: CASSFAQGWTEAFF. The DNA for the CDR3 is TGTGCCAGCAGCTTCGCCCAGGGATGGACTGAAGCTTTCTTT. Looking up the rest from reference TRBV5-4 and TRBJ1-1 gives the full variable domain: ETGVTQSPTHLIKTRGQQVTLRCSSQSGHNTVSWYQQALGQGPQFIFQYYREEENGRGNFPPRFSGLQFPNYSSELNVNALELDDSALYLCASSFAQGWTEAFFGQGTRLTVV.

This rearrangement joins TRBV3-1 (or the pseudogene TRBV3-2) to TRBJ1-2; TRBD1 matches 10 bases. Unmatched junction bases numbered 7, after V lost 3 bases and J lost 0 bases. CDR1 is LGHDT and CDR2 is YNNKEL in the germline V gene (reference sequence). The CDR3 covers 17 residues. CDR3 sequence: CASSHLRDRGPNYGYTF. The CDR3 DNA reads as TGTGCCAGCAGCCATCTCCGGGACAGGGGTCCTAACTATGGCTACACCTTC.

CDR3 nucleotide sequence: TGTGCCAGTAGTACCCTCGGACTAGCTGGTGGGAGTGAGCTGTTTTTT. It specifies CASSTLGLAGGSELFF. The genes are TRBV19 and TRBJ2-2, with 8 positions matching TRBD2. Losses at the gene ends were 4 bases for V and 11 bases for J; bases not matched to a gene: 15. Germline V gives CDR1 LNHDA, CDR2 SQIVND (reference sequence). This CDR3 contains 16 residues.

CDR3 in DNA: TGTGCCAGCAGACTATTGGACAGGGTCACCGGGGAGCTGTTTTTT. Protein product: CASRLLDRVTGELFF. The genes are TRBV3-1 (or the pseudogene TRBV3-2) and TRBJ2-2; 8 positions agree with TRBD1. The germline CDR1 and CDR2 sequences are LGHDT and YNNKEL (reference sequence). The J segment lost 4 bases and the V segment lost 6 bases, leaving 7 bases of the junction unmatched. The CDR3 totals 15 residues.

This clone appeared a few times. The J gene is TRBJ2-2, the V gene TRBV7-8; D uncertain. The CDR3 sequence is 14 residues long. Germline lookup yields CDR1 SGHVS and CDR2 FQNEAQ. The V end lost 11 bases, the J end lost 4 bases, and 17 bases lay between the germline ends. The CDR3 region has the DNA TGTGCCTCCCAGCTTGGCGGTACCACCGGGGAGCTGTTTTTT. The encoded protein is CASQLGGTTGELFF.

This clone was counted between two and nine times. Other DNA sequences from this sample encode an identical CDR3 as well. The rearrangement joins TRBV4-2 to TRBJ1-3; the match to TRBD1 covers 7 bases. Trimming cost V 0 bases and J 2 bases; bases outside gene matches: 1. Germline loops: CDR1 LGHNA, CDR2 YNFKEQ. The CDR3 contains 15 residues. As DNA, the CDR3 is TGTGCCAGCAGCCAAGAAGACAGGGCTGGAAACACCATATATTTT. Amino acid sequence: CASSQEDRAGNTIYF.

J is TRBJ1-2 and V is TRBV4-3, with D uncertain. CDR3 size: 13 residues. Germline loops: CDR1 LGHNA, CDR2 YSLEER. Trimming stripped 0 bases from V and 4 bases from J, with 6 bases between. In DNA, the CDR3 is TGCGCCAGCAGCCAAGATAGAACCTATGGCTACACCTTC. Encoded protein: CASSQDRTYGYTF.

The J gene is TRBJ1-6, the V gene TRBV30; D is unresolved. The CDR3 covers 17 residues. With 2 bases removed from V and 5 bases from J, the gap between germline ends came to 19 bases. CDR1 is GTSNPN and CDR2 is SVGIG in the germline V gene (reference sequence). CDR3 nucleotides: TGTGCCTGGAGTCCCCGAAGGAGGGCCGCCCATAATTCACCCCTCCACTTT. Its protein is CAWSPRRRAAHNSPLHF.

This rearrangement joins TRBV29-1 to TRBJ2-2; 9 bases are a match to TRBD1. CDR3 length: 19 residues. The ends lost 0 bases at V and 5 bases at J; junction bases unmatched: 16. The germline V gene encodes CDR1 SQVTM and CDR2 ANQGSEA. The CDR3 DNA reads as TGCAGCGTTGAAGAAGCTCCTCCCCCGGGACAGGGATGGACCGGGGAGCTGTTTTTT. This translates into CSVEEAPPPGQGWTGELFF.

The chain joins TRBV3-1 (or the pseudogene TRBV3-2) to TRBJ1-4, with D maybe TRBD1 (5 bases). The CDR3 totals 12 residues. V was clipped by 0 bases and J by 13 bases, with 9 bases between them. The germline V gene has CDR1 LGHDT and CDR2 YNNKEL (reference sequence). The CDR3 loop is CASSQDRGVLFF. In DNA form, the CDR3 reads TGTGCCAGCAGCCAAGATCGGGGGGTACTGTTTTTT.

Here the CDR3 reads CASTLRTGGEVLSYGYTF. CDR3 nucleotide sequence: TGCGCCAGCACCCTGCGCACAGGGGGCGAGGTGTTGAGCTATGGCTACACCTTC. This chain uses TRBV5-1 with TRBJ1-2; 9 nucleotides line up with TRBD1. Trimming cost V 6 bases and J 4 bases; bases outside gene matches: 19. This CDR3 contains 18 residues. Looked up from germline, CDR1 is SGHRS and CDR2 is YFSETQ. The variable domain in full, completed from reference TRBV5-1 and TRBJ1-2, reads KAGVTQTPRYLIKTRGQQVTLSCSPISGHRSVSWYQQTPGQGLQFLFEYFSETQRNKGNFPGRFSGRQFSNSRSEMNVSTLELGDSALYLCASTLRTGGEVLSYGYTFGSGTRLTVV.

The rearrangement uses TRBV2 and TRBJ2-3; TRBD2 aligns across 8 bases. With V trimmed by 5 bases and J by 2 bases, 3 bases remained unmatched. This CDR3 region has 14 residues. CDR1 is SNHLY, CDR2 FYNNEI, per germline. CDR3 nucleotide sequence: TGTGCCAGCAGTCTGACTAGCGCCACAGATACGCAGTATTTT. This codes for CASSLTSATDTQYF.

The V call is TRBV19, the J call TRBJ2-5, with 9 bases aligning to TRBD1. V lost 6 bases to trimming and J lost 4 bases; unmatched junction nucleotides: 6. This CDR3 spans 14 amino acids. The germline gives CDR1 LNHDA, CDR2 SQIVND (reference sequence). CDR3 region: CASRATGGAETQYF. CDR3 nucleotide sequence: TGTGCCAGTAGGGCAACAGGGGGCGCAGAGACCCAGTACTTC.

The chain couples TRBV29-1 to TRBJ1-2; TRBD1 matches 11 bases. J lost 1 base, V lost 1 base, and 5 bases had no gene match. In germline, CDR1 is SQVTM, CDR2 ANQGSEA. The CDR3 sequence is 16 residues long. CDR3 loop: CSVEAGDRGVNYGYTF. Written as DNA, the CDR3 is TGCAGCGTTGAAGCGGGGGACAGGGGGGTTAACTATGGCTACACCTTC.

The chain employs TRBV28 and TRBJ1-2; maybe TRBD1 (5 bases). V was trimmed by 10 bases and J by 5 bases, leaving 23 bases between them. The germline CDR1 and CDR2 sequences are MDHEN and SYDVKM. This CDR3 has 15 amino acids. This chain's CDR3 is CATTFEPGGSYGYTF. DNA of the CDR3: TGTGCCACCACCTTTGAACCCGGGGGGTCTTATGGCTACACCTTC.

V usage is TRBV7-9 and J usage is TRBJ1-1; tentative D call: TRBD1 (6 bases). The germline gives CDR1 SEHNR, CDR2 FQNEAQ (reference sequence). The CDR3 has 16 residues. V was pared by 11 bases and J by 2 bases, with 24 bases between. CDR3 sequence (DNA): TGTGCCGAGACGAACCTTGGGGACATCAGAAACACTGAAGCTTTCTTT. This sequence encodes CAETNLGDIRNTEAFF.